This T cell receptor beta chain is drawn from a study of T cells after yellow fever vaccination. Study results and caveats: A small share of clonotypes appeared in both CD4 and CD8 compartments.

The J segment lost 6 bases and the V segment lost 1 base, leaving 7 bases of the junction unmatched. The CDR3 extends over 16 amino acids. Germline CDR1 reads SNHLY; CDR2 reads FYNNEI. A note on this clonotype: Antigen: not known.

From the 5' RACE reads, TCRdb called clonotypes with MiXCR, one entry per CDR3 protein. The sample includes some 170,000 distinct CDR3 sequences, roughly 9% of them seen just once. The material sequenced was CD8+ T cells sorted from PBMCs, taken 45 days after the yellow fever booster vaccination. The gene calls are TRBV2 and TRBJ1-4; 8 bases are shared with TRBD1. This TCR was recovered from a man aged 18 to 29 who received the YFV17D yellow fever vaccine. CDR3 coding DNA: TGTGCCAGCAGTGAAGGTTTGGCAGGGGGCTATGAAAAACTGTTTTTT. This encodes CASSEGLAGGYEKLFF.